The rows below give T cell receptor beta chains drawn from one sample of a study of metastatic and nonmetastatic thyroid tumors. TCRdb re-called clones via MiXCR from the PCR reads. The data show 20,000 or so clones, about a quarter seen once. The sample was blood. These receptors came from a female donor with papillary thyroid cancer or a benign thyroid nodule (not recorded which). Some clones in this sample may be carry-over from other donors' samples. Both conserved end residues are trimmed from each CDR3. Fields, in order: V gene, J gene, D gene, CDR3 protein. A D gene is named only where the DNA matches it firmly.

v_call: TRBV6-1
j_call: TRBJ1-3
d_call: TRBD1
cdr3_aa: ASRDRGGSGNTIY

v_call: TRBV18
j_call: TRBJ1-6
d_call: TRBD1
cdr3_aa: ASSPWGTANSPLH

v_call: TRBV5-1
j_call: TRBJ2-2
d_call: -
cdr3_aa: ASSPTPQQLNTGELF

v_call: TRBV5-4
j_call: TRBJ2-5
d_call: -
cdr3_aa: ASSLGGNTFLETQY

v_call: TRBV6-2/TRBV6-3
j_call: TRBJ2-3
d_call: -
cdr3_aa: ASSTGGATDTQY

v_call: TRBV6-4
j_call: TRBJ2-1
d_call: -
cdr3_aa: ASSDSDNNEQF

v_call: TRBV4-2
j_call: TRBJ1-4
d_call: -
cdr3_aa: ASSQTDRATNEKLF

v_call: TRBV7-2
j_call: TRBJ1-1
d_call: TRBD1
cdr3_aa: ASSLGTGGNTEAF

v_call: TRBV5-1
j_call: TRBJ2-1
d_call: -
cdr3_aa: ASSFVLGGSNEQF

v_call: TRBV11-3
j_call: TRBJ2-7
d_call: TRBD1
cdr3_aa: ASSPDRVHHEQY

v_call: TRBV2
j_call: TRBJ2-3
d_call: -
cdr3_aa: ASSETGSSTDTQY

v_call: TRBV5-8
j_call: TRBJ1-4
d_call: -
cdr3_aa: ASSPPPRATNEKLF

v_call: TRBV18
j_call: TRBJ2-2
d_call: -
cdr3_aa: ASRSAVNGELF

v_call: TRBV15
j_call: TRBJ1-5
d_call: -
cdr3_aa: ATSSDIQGVQPQH

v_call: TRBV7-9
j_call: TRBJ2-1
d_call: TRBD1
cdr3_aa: ASSLLTGGNEQF

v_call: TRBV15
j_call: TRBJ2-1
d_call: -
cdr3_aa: ATSRGDGPTRDNEQF

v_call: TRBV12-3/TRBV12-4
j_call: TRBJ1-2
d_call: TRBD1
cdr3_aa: ASSWTGWAYGYT

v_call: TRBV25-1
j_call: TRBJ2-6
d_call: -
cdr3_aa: ASSPPGSSGANVLT

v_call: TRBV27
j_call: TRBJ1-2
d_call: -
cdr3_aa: ASRTHTGAGYT

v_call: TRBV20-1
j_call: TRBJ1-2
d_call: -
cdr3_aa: SARDQRARDNYGYT

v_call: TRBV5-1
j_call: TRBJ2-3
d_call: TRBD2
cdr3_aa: ASSSGLAGGKTDTQY

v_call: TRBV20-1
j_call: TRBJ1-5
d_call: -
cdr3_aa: SARLSGVQPQH

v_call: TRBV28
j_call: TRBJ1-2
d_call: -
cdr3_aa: ATHSTGSYGYT

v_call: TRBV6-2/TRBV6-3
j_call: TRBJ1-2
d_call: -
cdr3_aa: ASRVTGAPNGYT

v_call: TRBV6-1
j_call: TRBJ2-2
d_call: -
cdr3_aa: ASSYYSAGGFRELF

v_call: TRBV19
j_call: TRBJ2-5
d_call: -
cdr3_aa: ASTRGLGETQY

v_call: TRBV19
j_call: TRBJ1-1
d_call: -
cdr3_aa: SSSIGPNTEAF

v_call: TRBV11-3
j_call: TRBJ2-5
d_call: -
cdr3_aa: ASSLGSGMEDQY

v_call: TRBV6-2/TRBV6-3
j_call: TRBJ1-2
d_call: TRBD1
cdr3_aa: ASSYARDRGFGYT

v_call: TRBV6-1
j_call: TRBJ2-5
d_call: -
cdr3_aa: ASRDTVPGETQY

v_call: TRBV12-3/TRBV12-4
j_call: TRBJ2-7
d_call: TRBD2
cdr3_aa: ASSFLLAGGSHVRREQY

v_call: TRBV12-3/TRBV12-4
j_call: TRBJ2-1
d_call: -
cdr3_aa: ASSLRQAVYNEQF

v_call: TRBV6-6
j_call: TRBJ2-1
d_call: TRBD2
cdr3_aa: ASSYSSGRSSYNEQF

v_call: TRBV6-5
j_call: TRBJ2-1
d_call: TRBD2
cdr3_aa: ASRGLAGGSYNEQF

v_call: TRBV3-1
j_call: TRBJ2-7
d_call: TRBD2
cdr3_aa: ASSLGRGYEQY

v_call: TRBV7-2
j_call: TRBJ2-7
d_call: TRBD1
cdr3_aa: ASSDGQAHSYEQY

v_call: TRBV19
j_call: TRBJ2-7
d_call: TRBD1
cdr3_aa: ASSTLRDRETYEQY

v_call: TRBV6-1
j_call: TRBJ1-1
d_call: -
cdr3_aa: ASSQSINTEAF

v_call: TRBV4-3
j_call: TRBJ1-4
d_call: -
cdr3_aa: ASSQDLGDGNEKLF

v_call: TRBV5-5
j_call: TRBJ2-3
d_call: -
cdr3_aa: ASSLLEGSSTDTQY

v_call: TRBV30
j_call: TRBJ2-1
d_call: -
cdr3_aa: AWDRSSGNEQF